These 32 T cell receptor beta chains originate from one sample sequenced in a study of blood T cell repertoires in COVID-19. Using immunoSEQ multiplex PCR, the repertoire was profiled, and TCRdb retains in-frame clones only, with some absent. The profile shows 120,000 or so clones, around 89% of them singletons. Sequences were obtained from peripheral blood. The receptor source for this set is a man aged 50-60 years with acute or convalescent COVID-19.

The chain recombines TRBV21-1 with TRBJ2-3; the table names TRBD1, a call not compared with the DNA. TRBV21-1 corresponds to a pseudogene. CDR3 length: 15 residues. Written as DNA, the CDR3 is TGTGCCAGCAGCAAAGAAACGACAGTTACAGATACGCAGTATTTT. The encoded protein is CASSKETTVTDTQYF.

The chain combines TRBV5-4 with TRBJ2-1; TRBD2 matches at 7 bases. CDR3 length equals 13 residues. Germline V gives CDR1 SGHNT, CDR2 YYREEE (reference sequence). V dropped 0 bases and J dropped 8; count of bases not matched to a gene: 2. In DNA form, the CDR3 reads TGTGCCAGCAGCTTGGGGGGAGGGGATGAGCAGTTCTTC. Translating gives CASSLGGGDEQFF.

The chain couples TRBV7-9 to TRBJ2-1; 7 bases are shared with TRBD2. V was pared by 1 base and J by 0 bases, with 6 bases of the junction left unmatched. Germline values: CDR1 SEHNR, CDR2 FQNEAQ (reference sequence). The CDR3 covers 17 residues. Here the CDR3 DNA reads TGTGCCAGCAGCTTAGAAGGGGACTACTCCTCCTACAATGAGCAGTTCTTC. It is translated as CASSLEGDYSSYNEQFF.

V usage is TRBV7-9 and J usage is TRBJ2-7; 10 nucleotides line up with TRBD1. Germline lookup yields CDR1 SEHNR and CDR2 FQNEAQ (reference sequence). V trimming: 5 bases; J trimming: 4 bases; junction bases outside the gene matches: 11. This CDR3 is built from 16 residues. The CDR3 DNA sequence: TGTGCCAGCAGCGACCGACCCGACAGGGGGCCTTACGAGCAGTACTTC. It yields the protein CASSDRPDRGPYEQYF.

The V gene is TRBV12-3 or TRBV12-4, the J gene TRBJ2-7; 9 bases line up with TRBD1. The J segment lost 2 bases and the V segment lost 6 bases, leaving 2 bases of the junction unmatched. CDR3 length: 13 amino acids. CDR3 amino acids: CASRRQGAYEQYF. In nucleotides, the CDR3 is TGTGCCAGCAGAAGACAGGGGGCCTACGAGCAGTACTTC.

The chain joins TRBV29-1 to TRBJ1-2, with 9 bases matching TRBD1. Germline-derived CDR1 and CDR2 are SQVTM and ANQGSEA. The CDR3 has 14 amino acids. The V and J ends lost 5 bases and 3 bases, in that order; junction bases with no gene match: 7. The CDR3 protein is CSVPGQGIDYGYTF. CDR3 coding DNA: TGCAGCGTTCCCGGACAGGGGATTGACTATGGCTACACCTTC.

The rearrangement uses TRBV5-4 and TRBJ2-3, with TRBD2 matching over 11 bases. With 3 bases clipped from V and 4 bases from J, the junction kept 7 bases outside the gene matches. The CDR3 contains 16 residues. Germline CDR1 and CDR2: SGHNT and YYREEE (reference sequence). The CDR3 DNA reads TGTGCCAGCAGCTCTTTAGCGGGAGGGAATTCAGATACGCAGTATTTT. This codes for CASSSLAGGNSDTQYF.

The chain has TRBV7-9 and TRBJ2-7, with 14 bases fitting TRBD2. This CDR3 is built from 16 residues. Germline CDR1 and CDR2: SEHNR and FQNEAQ (reference sequence). J lost 2 bases, V lost 4 bases, and 4 bases had no gene match. In nucleotides, the CDR3 is TGTGCCAGCAGCTCCCGGACTAGCGGGAGGACCTACGAGCAGTACTTC. It translates to CASSSRTSGRTYEQYF. Using reference TRBV7-9 and TRBJ2-7 for the parts outside the CDR3, the full variable domain is DTGVSQNPRHKITKRGQNVTFRCDPISEHNRLYWYRQTLGQGPEFLTYFQNEAQLEKSRLLSDRFSAERPKGSFSTLEIQRTEQGDSAMYLCASSSRTSGRTYEQYFGPGTRLTVT.

The chain links TRBV1 to TRBJ1-2; the table's D call, TRBD1, was not checked against the DNA. TRBV1 is marked as a pseudogene. The CDR3 runs 17 residues. DNA for the CDR3: TGCACCAGCAGGCAGATAAACCCCAGGGGGAGGAGCTATGGCTACACCTTC. Translation gives CTSRQINPRGRSYGYTF.

The gene calls are TRBV6-2 or TRBV6-3 and TRBJ2-7; 11 bases map to TRBD2. From germline, CDR1 is MNHEY and CDR2 SVGEGT. Germline trimming cut 4 bases from V and 6 bases from J; bases unmatched to any gene: 2. There are 13 residues in the CDR3. CDR3 residues: CASSSSGGTEQYF. The CDR3 DNA follows: TGTGCCAGCAGTTCTAGCGGGGGGACCGAGCAGTACTTC.

The genes are TRBV7-2 and TRBJ2-5; 9 bases map to TRBD1. This CDR3 spans 15 amino acids. Germline trimming cut 5 bases from V and 5 bases from J; bases unmatched to any gene: 9. CDR1 and CDR2 (germline): SGHTA, FQGNSA. The CDR3 DNA sequence: TGTGCCAGCAGCCCCCAAACAGGGGGCAGTGAGACCCAGTACTTC. Residues: CASSPQTGGSETQYF.

The J gene is TRBJ1-3, the V gene TRBV18; 8 positions match TRBD1. The CDR3 is 15 amino acids. With V trimmed by 5 bases and J by 0 bases, 3 bases remained unmatched. Per the germline V gene, CDR1 is KGHSH and CDR2 is LQKENI. CDR3 protein: CASSGQGYSGNTIYF. The CDR3 DNA reads as TGTGCCAGCTCAGGACAGGGATACTCTGGAAACACCATATATTTT. The full variable domain, completed using reference TRBV18 and TRBJ1-3, is NAGVMQNPRHLVRRRGQEARLRCSPMKGHSHVYWYRQLPEEGLKFMVYLQKENIIDESGMPKERFSAEFPKEGPSILRIQQVVRGDSAAYFCASSGQGYSGNTIYFGEGSWLTVV.

In this sample, this clone turned up a few times. CDR3 sequence reads: CASSHAPGTGVGEQYF. CDR3 sequence (DNA): TGTGCCAGCAGCCACGCCCCCGGGACAGGGGTGGGGGAGCAGTACTTC. The V and J genes are TRBV5-5 and TRBJ2-7; 10 positions agree with TRBD1. The CDR3 has 16 amino acids. Germline lookup yields CDR1 SGHKS and CDR2 YYEKEE (reference sequence). Trimming took 4 bases from V and 7 from J; bases not matched to a gene: 14.

The V call is TRBV19, the J call TRBJ2-7, with D perhaps matching TRBD1 (5 bases). Trimming cost V 1 base and J 3 bases, with 10 bases left between them. The V gene's germline CDR1 is LNHDA and CDR2 SQIVND (reference sequence). This CDR3 is built from 14 residues. DNA for the CDR3: TGTGCCAGTAGTATAGGGCAGGGAATCTACGAGCAGTACTTC. Residues: CASSIGQGIYEQYF.

V usage is TRBV7-8 and J usage is TRBJ2-7; weak D call: TRBD1 (6 bases). Germline assignment: CDR1 SGHVS and CDR2 FQNEAQ. Deletions cut 1 base from V and 3 bases from J, with 10 bases between. This CDR3 is 14 amino acids long. The CDR3 sequence: CASSLVGTRYEQYF. The DNA of the CDR3 is TGTGCCAGCAGCTTAGTCGGGACACGCTACGAGCAGTACTTC.

The chain recombines TRBV7-8 with TRBJ1-2, with 8 bases aligning to TRBD1. Germline V gene data show CDR1 as SGHVS and CDR2 as FQNEAQ. CDR3 length equals 14 residues. V dropped 3 bases and J dropped 4; count of bases not matched to a gene: 4. The chain's CDR3 is CASSFGTGFYGYTF. DNA of the CDR3: TGTGCCAGCAGCTTTGGGACAGGCTTCTATGGCTACACCTTC. The variable domain in full, completed from reference TRBV7-8 and TRBJ1-2, reads GAGVSQSPRYKVAKRGQDVALRCDPISGHVSLFWYQQALGQGPEFLTYFQNEAQLDKSGLPSDRFFAERPEGSVSTLKIQRTQQEDSAVYLCASSFGTGFYGYTFGSGTRLTVV.

This sequence joins TRBV7-9 and TRBJ2-3, with 7 bases lining up with TRBD1. CDR1 is SEHNR and CDR2 is FQNEAQ in the germline V gene (reference sequence). The V gene end was trimmed by 5 bases and the J gene end by 3 bases; junction bases not matched to a gene: 8. This CDR3 spans 15 amino acids. In DNA form, the CDR3 reads TGTGCCAGCAGCCCCGGGACAGTGATGACAGATACGCAGTATTTT. Translated, it gives CASSPGTVMTDTQYF.

J is TRBJ1-5 and V is TRBV6-6; D call uncertain. CDR3 length: 18 residues. Germline-derived CDR1 and CDR2 are MNHNY and SVGAGI (reference sequence). With 5 bases removed from V and 1 base from J, the gap between germline ends came to 21 bases. This CDR3 reads CASSPPRRRAGSNQPQHF. CDR3 sequence (DNA): TGTGCCAGCAGTCCCCCCCGTAGGAGGGCGGGCAGCAATCAGCCCCAGCATTTT.

The V gene is TRBV7-2, the J gene TRBJ1-6, with a weak D call TRBD1 (5 bases). The germline gives CDR1 SGHTA, CDR2 FQGNSA. V shed 2 bases and J shed 6 bases, with 8 bases lying between them. The CDR3 is 14 residues long. CDR3: CASSLQTANSPLHF. DNA of the CDR3: TGTGCCAGCAGCTTACAGACAGCTAATTCACCCCTCCACTTT.

The V and J genes are TRBV27 and TRBJ2-7, with D maybe TRBD1 (5 bases). The CDR3 consists of 15 residues. The V end lost 5 bases, the J end lost 0 bases, and 14 bases lay between the germline ends. Germline loops: CDR1 MNHEY, CDR2 SMNVEV (reference sequence). CDR3 DNA sequence: TGTGCCAGCAGTCCCCTCATGGGGCCCTCCTACGAGCAGTACTTC. As protein: CASSPLMGPSYEQYF.

The chain combines TRBV5-1 with TRBJ2-5; TRBD2 matches at 13 bases. The CDR3 sequence is 15 residues long. Germline V gives CDR1 SGHRS, CDR2 YFSETQ. The V and J ends lost 6 bases and 6 bases, in that order; junction bases with no gene match: 8. CDR3 nucleotide sequence: TGCGCCAGCAACCCACTAGCGGGAGGGCCGAAGACCCAGTACTTC. It specifies CASNPLAGGPKTQYF.

The rearrangement uses TRBV11-3 and TRBJ2-7, with TRBD1 as a possible D gene (6 bases). Germline V gene lookup returns CDR1 SGHNT and CDR2 YENEEA. Trimming shortened V by 4 bases and J by 0 bases, and 10 bases separated the two germline ends. CDR3 size: 14 residues. The CDR3 nucleotides are TGTGCCAGCAGCTCTGGACAGAACTCCTACGAGCAGTACTTC. Translation gives CASSSGQNSYEQYF.

The chain is built from TRBV18 and TRBJ1-2; TRBD1 matches at 8 bases. After removal of 5 bases from V and 7 bases from J, the junction contained 12 bases not matched to a gene. CDR1 is KGHSH and CDR2 is LQKENI in the germline V gene. The CDR3 is 15 amino acids. The CDR3 coding sequence is TGTGCCAGCTCATCCTCGGACAGGGTTAAATCTGGCTACACCTTC. Its translation is CASSSSDRVKSGYTF.

This chain connects TRBV29-1 to TRBJ2-3, with TRBD1 as a possible D gene (6 bases). Germline V gene lookup returns CDR1 SQVTM and CDR2 ANQGSEA. The CDR3 runs 14 residues. V was trimmed by 6 bases and J by 0 bases, leaving 13 bases between them. The CDR3 sequence: CSVSGTPSTDTQYF. DNA of the CDR3: TGCAGCGTGTCCGGGACACCTAGCACAGATACGCAGTATTTT.

In its sample, this clone was seen a few times. CDR3: CASSATSGERRQYF. As DNA, the CDR3 is TGTGCCAGCAGCGCCACTAGCGGGGAGCGCCGGCAGTACTTC. The V and J genes are TRBV7-9 and TRBJ2-7, with TRBD2 matching 10 bases. This CDR3 spans 14 amino acids. From germline, CDR1 is SEHNR and CDR2 FQNEAQ (reference sequence). Trimming cost V 5 bases and J 9 bases; bases outside gene matches: 10.

This chain joins TRBV20-1 and TRBJ2-7; perhaps D is TRBD1 or TRBD2 (5 bases each). Germline V lookup: CDR1 DFQATT, CDR2 SNEGSKA (reference sequence). V gave up 3 bases and J gave up 4 bases, with 16 bases separating them. CDR3 length: 14 amino acids. The chain's CDR3 is CSASSDKGLYEQYF. In DNA form, the CDR3 reads TGCAGTGCTAGTAGCGACAAGGGGTTATACGAGCAGTACTTC.

The chain has TRBV2 and TRBJ1-5; no clear D gene. Between the trimmed V and J ends, which lost 8 bases and 0 bases, there was a span of 8 bases. Germline V gene sequence: CDR1 SNHLY, CDR2 FYNNEI. CDR3 length: 13 residues. The CDR3 DNA follows: TGTGCCAGCCATGGCGGTAGCAATCAGCCCCAGCATTTT. This gives the protein CASHGGSNQPQHF.

The chain combines TRBV18 with TRBJ2-1, with 13 bases that match TRBD2. Germline V gene data show CDR1 as KGHSH and CDR2 as LQKENI. The CDR3 extends over 20 amino acids. V dropped 5 bases and J dropped 9; count of bases not matched to a gene: 22. The CDR3 coding sequence is TGTGCCAGCTCAGACAATGGGGGACCAGGACTAGCGGGAGTGGAGGGTGAGCAGTTCTTC. Translation gives CASSDNGGPGLAGVEGEQFF.

This clone was counted once. The genes are TRBV19 and TRBJ2-6; perhaps TRBD1 as D (5 bases). This CDR3 region has 15 residues. Germline loops: CDR1 LNHDA, CDR2 SQIVND (reference sequence). V was cut by 6 bases and J by 0 bases, with 9 bases left in between. CDR3 DNA sequence: TGTGCCAGTAGGCGACAGACCTCTGGGGCCAACGTCCTGACTTTC. Translated, it gives CASRRQTSGANVLTF. Together with reference TRBV19 and TRBJ2-6, the CDR3 gives the full variable domain: DGGITQSPKYLFRKEGQNVTLSCEQNLNHDAMYWYRQDPGQGLRLIYYSQIVNDFQKGDIAEGYSVSREKKESFPLTVTSAQKNPTAFYLCASRRQTSGANVLTFGAGSRLTVL.

The chain recombines TRBV12-3 or TRBV12-4 with TRBJ2-7, with D maybe TRBD2 (6 bases). The V gene lost 3 bases and the J gene lost 3 bases, with 9 bases spanning the gap. The CDR3 spans 13 residues. In DNA form, the CDR3 reads TGTGCCAGCAGTTTGGAGGGATTCTACGAGCAGTACTTC. Protein: CASSLEGFYEQYF.

The chain recombines TRBV6-5 with TRBJ1-5; possibly TRBD1 for D (6 bases). From germline, CDR1 is MNHEY and CDR2 SVGAGI. The CDR3 spans 15 residues. With 6 bases removed from V and 0 bases from J, the gap between germline ends came to 12 bases. CDR3 region: CASSRGQNSNQPQHF. CDR3 coding DNA: TGTGCCAGCAGCCGAGGACAGAATAGCAATCAGCCCCAGCATTTT.

This chain uses TRBV7-9 with TRBJ1-4, with D unresolved. The CDR3 spans 15 residues. Trimming stripped 4 bases from V and 0 bases from J, with 9 bases between. The V gene's germline CDR1 is SEHNR and CDR2 FQNEAQ (reference sequence). Here the CDR3 reads CASSYELATNEKLFF. In nucleotides, the CDR3 is TGTGCCAGCAGCTATGAACTTGCAACTAATGAAAAACTGTTTTTT.